Below, one T cell receptor beta chain is given with its context. Antigen unknown. V was clipped by 0 bases and J by 3 bases; unmatched bases: 7. From germline, CDR1 is SGDLS and CDR2 YYNGEE. CDR3 length equals 17 residues. The sample comes from a study of cytomegalovirus exposure and HLA in healthy donors. Study-level information: HLA-typed donors contributed around 82 million unique TCRs, which were held in an early data release. Study-wide results and limits: Sequencing likely produced, as an artifact, a cluster of highly shared sequence variants.

The PCR ran on 60 Vbeta and 13 Jbeta primers. Only in-frame clones appear in the TCRdb table, and some are missing; sequencing was by immunoSEQ multiplex PCR. The sample records some 82,000 clones, about four fifths being singletons. Sequenced material: PBMCs. The chain is built from TRBV9 and TRBJ2-2, with 8 bases fitting TRBD1. The sequence was collected from a woman in her forties or fifties in good health and CMV-seronegative. CDR3 nucleotides: TGTGCCAGCAGCGTAGGGGTGACAGGGGCCCACACCGGGGAGCTGTTTTTT. Residues: CASSVGVTGAHTGELFF.